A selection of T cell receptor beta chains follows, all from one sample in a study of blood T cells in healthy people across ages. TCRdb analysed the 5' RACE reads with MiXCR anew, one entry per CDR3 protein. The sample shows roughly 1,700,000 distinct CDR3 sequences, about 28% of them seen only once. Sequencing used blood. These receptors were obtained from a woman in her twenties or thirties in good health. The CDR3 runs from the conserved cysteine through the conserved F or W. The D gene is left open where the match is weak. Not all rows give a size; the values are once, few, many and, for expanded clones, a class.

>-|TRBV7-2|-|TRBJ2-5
CASSETGTGRGETQYF
TGTGCCAGCAGCGAAACCGGGACGGGTCGTGGAGAGACCCAGTACTTC
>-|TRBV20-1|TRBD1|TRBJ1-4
CSARDRGGGTNEKLFF
TGCAGTGCTAGAGATCGTGGAGGGGGCACTAATGAAAAACTGTTTTTT
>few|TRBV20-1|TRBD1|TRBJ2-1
CSAFTFGTGGDNEQFF
TGCAGTGCTTTCACCTTTGGGACAGGGGGGGACAATGAGCAGTTCTTC
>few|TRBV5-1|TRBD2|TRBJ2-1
CASSSREGPNEQFF
TGCGCCAGCAGTTCCAGGGAGGGACCCAATGAGCAGTTCTTC
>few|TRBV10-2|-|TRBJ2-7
CASREQVSYEQYF
TGCGCCAGTAGAGAACAGGTCTCCTACGAGCAGTACTTC
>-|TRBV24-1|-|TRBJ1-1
CATQGTENTEAFF
TGTGCCACACAGGGAACCGAGAACACTGAAGCTTTCTTT
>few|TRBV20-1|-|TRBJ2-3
CSAAGLDTQYF
TGCAGTGCTGCCGGCCTCGATACGCAGTATTTT
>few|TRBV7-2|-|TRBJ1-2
CASSPRTGTTNYGYTF
TGTGCCAGCAGCCCGCGAACCGGGACAACTAACTATGGCTACACCTTC
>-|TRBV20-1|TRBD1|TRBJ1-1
CSATGQGVLNTEAFF
TGCAGTGCTACGGGACAGGGGGTCCTGAACACTGAAGCTTTCTTT
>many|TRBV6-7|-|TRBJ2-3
CASSYSTWDWKGDTQYF
TGTGCCAGCAGTTACTCGACATGGGACTGGAAGGGGGATACGCAGTATTTT
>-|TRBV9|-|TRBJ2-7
CARSPGTSEQYF
TGTGCCCGCAGCCCGGGGACTTCCGAGCAGTACTTC
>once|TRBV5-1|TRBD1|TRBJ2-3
CASSLEGAVPATQYF
TGCGCCAGCAGCTTGGAGGGGGCTGTTCCCGCGACGCAGTATTTT
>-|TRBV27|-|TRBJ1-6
CASSLMTPNSPLHF
TGTGCCAGCAGTCTCATGACCCCTAATTCACCCCTCCACTTT
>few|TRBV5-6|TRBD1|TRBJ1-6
CASRLTGGGSPLHF
TGTGCCAGCAGGCTCACAGGGGGCGGTTCACCCCTCCACTTT
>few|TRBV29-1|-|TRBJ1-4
CSVAGHPGWLFF
TGCAGCGTTGCCGGACACCCAGGGTGGCTGTTTTTT
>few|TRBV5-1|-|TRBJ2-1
CASSGTNYNEQFF
TGCGCCAGCAGTGGGACGAATTACAATGAGCAGTTCTTC
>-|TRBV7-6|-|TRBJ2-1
CASSVRRQESSNEQFF
TGTGCCAGCAGCGTAAGACGGCAAGAGTCTTCCAATGAGCAGTTCTTC
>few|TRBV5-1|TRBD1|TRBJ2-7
CASRTGESYEQYF
TGCGCCAGCAGGACAGGGGAGTCCTACGAGCAGTACTTC
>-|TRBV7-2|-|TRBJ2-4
CASSSNSGGDIQYF
TGTGCCAGCAGTTCCAACTCCGGGGGAGACATTCAGTACTTC
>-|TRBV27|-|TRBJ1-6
CASSPDGWGGSPLHF
TGTGCCAGCAGTCCCGACGGATGGGGAGGTTCACCCCTCCACTTT
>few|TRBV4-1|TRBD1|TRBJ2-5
CAGRQGQGAEEQYF
TGCGCCGGCAGGCAGGGACAGGGGGCGGAAGAGCAGTACTTC
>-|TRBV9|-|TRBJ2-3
CASSVAPGTDTQYF
TGTGCCAGCAGCGTAGCCCCAGGCACAGATACGCAGTATTTT
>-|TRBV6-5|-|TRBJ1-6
CASSSRQVGSPLHF
TGTGCCAGCAGTTCACGACAGGTCGGCTCACCCCTCCACTTT
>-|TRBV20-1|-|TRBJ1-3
CSARPTASRNTIYF
TGCAGTGCTAGACCGACGGCATCAAGAAACACCATATATTTT
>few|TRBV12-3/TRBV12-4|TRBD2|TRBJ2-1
CASNHPQTYGAGGKYNEQFF
TGTGCCAGCAACCACCCTCAGACCTACGGGGCGGGGGGGAAGTACAATGAGCAGTTCTTC
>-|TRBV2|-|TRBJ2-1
CAGDKTANEQFF
TGTGCCGGTGACAAGACAGCCAATGAGCAGTTCTTC
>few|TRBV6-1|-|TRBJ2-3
CASTPSRGRDTQYF
TGTGCCAGCACCCCCTCCAGGGGAAGAGATACGCAGTATTTT
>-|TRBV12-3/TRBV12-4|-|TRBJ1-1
CASSPRGEAFF
TGTGCCAGCAGTCCCCGCGGGGAAGCTTTCTTT
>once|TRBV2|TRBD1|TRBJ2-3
CARPGQGGSDSQYF
TGTGCCAGACCCGGACAGGGTGGGTCAGATTCGCAGTATTTT
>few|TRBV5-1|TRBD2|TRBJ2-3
CASSLSGGAIDTQYF
TGCGCCAGCAGCTTGAGCGGGGGGGCCATAGATACGCAGTATTTT
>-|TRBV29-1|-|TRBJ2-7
CSGRDTYYEQYF
TGCAGCGGGCGGGACACCTATTACGAGCAGTACTTC
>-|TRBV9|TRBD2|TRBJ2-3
CASSTPIAGGPRDTQYF
TGTGCCAGCAGCACGCCTATAGCGGGGGGGCCGAGGGATACGCAGTATTTT
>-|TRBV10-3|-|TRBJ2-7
CAISALVGEQYF
TGTGCCATCAGTGCTTTGGTGGGCGAGCAGTACTTC
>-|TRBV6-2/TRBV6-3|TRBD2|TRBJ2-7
CASSYRRLAAYEQYF
TGTGCCAGCAGTTACCGTCGACTAGCTGCCTACGAGCAGTACTTC
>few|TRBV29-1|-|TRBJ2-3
CSVEDGRGGTDTQYF
TGCAGCGTTGAAGATGGACGTGGGGGCACAGATACGCAGTATTTT
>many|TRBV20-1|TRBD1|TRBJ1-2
CSARGPGTASYTF
TGCAGTGCTAGAGGTCCCGGGACAGCCAGCTACACCTTC
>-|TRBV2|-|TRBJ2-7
CAGHPEASYEQYF
TGTGCCGGGCATCCGGAGGCCTCCTACGAGCAGTACTTC
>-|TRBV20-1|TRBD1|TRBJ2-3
CSAREFGTGGDSDTQYF
TGCAGTGCTAGAGAATTTGGGACAGGGGGCGACTCGGATACGCAGTATTTT
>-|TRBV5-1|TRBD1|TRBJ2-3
CASSTTGGVTDTQYF
TGCGCCAGCAGCACGACAGGGGGGGTCACAGATACGCAGTATTTT
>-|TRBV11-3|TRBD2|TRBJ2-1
CASSQARGLAGVPSYNEQFF
TGTGCCAGCAGCCAAGCCCGGGGACTAGCGGGAGTCCCCTCCTACAATGAGCAGTTCTTC
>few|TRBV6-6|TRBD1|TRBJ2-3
CASRLTGEVGDTQYF
TGTGCCAGCAGGCTGACAGGGGAGGTGGGAGATACGCAGTATTTT